The 29 T cell receptor beta chains presented below share a single source sample, sequenced in a study of blood T cell repertoires in COVID-19. Assay used: immunoSEQ multiplex PCR; TCRdb lists only in-frame clones, some missing. The sample includes roughly 150,000 clones, about 86% of them seen just once. Sequencing input: peripheral blood. The receptors stem from a man aged 65 to 85 with active or convalescent COVID-19.

This clone appeared a few times. The chain couples TRBV18 to TRBJ2-1, with TRBD2 matching 8 bases. Germline CDR1 KGHSH, CDR2 LQKENI. The V gene end was trimmed by 4 bases and the J gene end by 14 bases; junction bases not matched to a gene: 7. The CDR3 length is 12 residues. Here the CDR3 reads CASSLRTSPKFF. Written as DNA, the CDR3 is TGTGCCAGCTCACTTAGGACTAGCCCAAAGTTCTTC.

The chain carries TRBV19 and TRBJ2-7; 8 positions agree with TRBD2. The germline V gene has CDR1 LNHDA and CDR2 SQIVND (reference sequence). CDR3 size: 15 residues. Trimming took 5 bases from V and 3 from J; bases not matched to a gene: 9. This chain's CDR3 is CASSDREGRNYEQYF. CDR3 coding DNA: TGTGCCAGTAGTGATCGGGAGGGCCGAAACTACGAGCAGTACTTC. Full variable domain (rest looked up from reference TRBV19 and TRBJ2-7): DGGITQSPKYLFRKEGQNVTLSCEQNLNHDAMYWYRQDPGQGLRLIYYSQIVNDFQKGDIAEGYSVSREKKESFPLTVTSAQKNPTAFYLCASSDREGRNYEQYFGPGTRLTVT.

The rearrangement uses TRBV29-1 and TRBJ1-2; possible D gene TRBD1, 6 bases. Trimming left V 5 bases short and J 4 bases short, with 29 bases between. This CDR3 has 18 residues. CDR1 is SQVTM and CDR2 is ANQGSEA in the germline V gene. CDR3 sequence reads: CSVSDRGGRLVQTYGYTF. The DNA for the CDR3 is TGCAGCGTTTCGGATAGGGGGGGCCGCCTCGTTCAGACCTATGGCTACACCTTC.

The rearrangement uses TRBV7-3 and TRBJ2-5, with 8 bases matching TRBD2. CDR3 length equals 15 residues. From germline, CDR1 is SGHTA and CDR2 FQGTGA. V was clipped by 5 bases and J by 7 bases; unmatched bases: 12. CDR3 sequence (DNA): TGTGCCAGCAGCCCAGGGACGGGAGGGCGAATGACCCAGTACTTC. Its protein product is CASSPGTGGRMTQYF.

This sequence joins TRBV4-1 and TRBJ2-6; TRBD2 matches 8 bases. With V trimmed by 8 bases and J by 2 bases, 5 bases remained unmatched. Germline loops: CDR1 MGHRA, CDR2 YSYEKL. The CDR3 extends over 15 amino acids. CDR3 sequence: CASGRGGTGANVLTF. The CDR3 DNA reads as TGCGCCAGCGGCCGGGGGGGAACTGGGGCCAACGTCCTGACTTTC.

The genes are TRBV7-2 and TRBJ2-2, with D unclear. Germline V CDR1 and CDR2: SGHTA, FQGNSA. This CDR3 contains 14 residues. The V end was cut by 3 bases, the J end by 2 bases, with 7 bases between. This CDR3 is CASSFGSNTGELFF. The CDR3 DNA reads as TGTGCCAGCAGCTTTGGCAGTAACACCGGGGAGCTGTTTTTT.

This clone is medium-sized in the sample. The chain recombines TRBV6-2 or TRBV6-3 with TRBJ1-1, with 12 positions matching TRBD1. The CDR3 totals 16 residues. Germline trimming cut 1 base from V and 4 bases from J; bases unmatched to any gene: 4. Germline V gene data show CDR1 as MNHEY and CDR2 as SVGEGT. The CDR3, as DNA: TGTGCCAGCAGTTACTGGGACAGGGGGCGCGGCACTGAAGCTTTCTTT. Protein sequence: CASSYWDRGRGTEAFF.

Regarding this clone: Other DNA sequences within the sample encode an identical CDR3. The chain links TRBV3-1 (or the pseudogene TRBV3-2) to TRBJ1-1; tentatively, D is TRBD1 (5 bases). The germline CDR1 and CDR2 sequences are LGHDT and YNNKEL (reference sequence). Trimming shortened V by 3 bases and J by 2 bases, and 10 bases separated the two germline ends. This CDR3 is 14 amino acids long. CDR3 in amino acids: CASSHRQLNTEAFF. The CDR3 coding sequence is TGTGCCAGCAGCCATCGACAGCTAAACACTGAAGCTTTCTTT.

This clone was detected ten times or more. The chain is built from TRBV19 and TRBJ1-5; a weak D match, TRBD1 (5 bases). The CDR3 length is 14 residues. Germline CDR1 LNHDA, CDR2 SQIVND (reference sequence). The germline V and J ends were trimmed by 3 bases and 6 bases, with 12 bases remaining between them. The CDR3 region is CASSIAGEIQPQHF. The CDR3 coding sequence is TGTGCCAGTAGTATTGCGGGGGAGATTCAGCCCCAGCATTTT.

The chain is built from TRBV9 and TRBJ1-2; perhaps TRBD1 as D (5 bases). Deletions cut 0 bases from V and 6 bases from J, with 9 bases between. CDR1 SGDLS and CDR2 YYNGEE come from the germline V gene. The CDR3 is made up of 13 amino acids. CDR3 in amino acids: CASSVVSGNGYTF. The CDR3 DNA is TGTGCCAGCAGCGTAGTGTCAGGGAATGGCTACACCTTC.

This clone was picked up one time. CDR3 DNA: TGTGCCAGCACCTCAAACGGGAAAACCGGCTATGGCTACACCTTC. Translated: CASTSNGKTGYGYTF. This chain connects TRBV28 to TRBJ1-2; D ambiguous. Germline assignment: CDR1 MDHEN and CDR2 SYDVKM. This CDR3 comprises 15 residues. Trimming removed 7 bases from V and 4 bases from J, with 19 bases in between.

The rearrangement links TRBV6-5 to TRBJ1-5, with D perhaps TRBD1 (5 bases). V lost 6 bases, J lost 4 bases, and 13 bases lay in between. Germline values: CDR1 MNHEY, CDR2 SVGAGI. The CDR3 is 14 amino acids. The CDR3 protein is CASRGGSGNQPQHF. As DNA, the CDR3 is TGTGCCAGCAGGGGGGGATCAGGTAATCAGCCCCAGCATTTT.

The V call is TRBV3-1 (or the pseudogene TRBV3-2), the J call TRBJ1-4; perhaps TRBD1 as D (6 bases). Trimming took 2 bases from V and 6 from J, leaving 13 bases between them. The CDR3 is 15 amino acids. In germline, CDR1 is LGHDT, CDR2 YNNKEL (reference sequence). This chain's CDR3 is CASSQTGLGHEKLFF. CDR3 DNA sequence: TGTGCCAGCAGCCAAACAGGGCTGGGGCATGAAAAACTGTTTTTT.

The chain recombines TRBV7-8 with TRBJ2-5, with TRBD2 as a possible D gene (6 bases). In germline, CDR1 is SGHVS, CDR2 FQNEAQ. The CDR3 is 17 residues long. Trimming removed 4 bases from V and 7 bases from J, with 25 bases in between. CDR3 sequence reads: CASSSLRGGLIPGTQYF. The CDR3 region has the DNA TGTGCCAGCAGCTCCCTGCGTGGAGGGCTGATCCCCGGGACCCAGTACTTC.

The rearrangement links TRBV19 to TRBJ1-2; unclear D gene. Germline assignment: CDR1 LNHDA and CDR2 SQIVND (reference sequence). Trimming took 5 bases from V and 0 from J, leaving 16 bases between them. This CDR3 has 16 residues. CDR3 nucleotides: TGTGCCAGTAGTCCGAGACAAGCCATTTCTAACTATGGCTACACCTTC. Its translation: CASSPRQAISNYGYTF.

V and J are TRBV2 and TRBJ2-3; TRBD2 aligns across 10 bases. This CDR3 is 17 amino acids long. The V and J ends lost 2 bases and 4 bases, in that order; junction bases with no gene match: 9. CDR1 and CDR2 from the germline V gene are SNHLY and FYNNEI. CDR3 sequence reads: CASSEFRLAGAPDTQYF. The DNA for the CDR3 is TGTGCCAGCAGTGAATTTCGCCTAGCGGGAGCACCAGATACGCAGTATTTT.

This chain connects TRBV4-1 to TRBJ2-1; 7 bases line up with TRBD2. CDR3 size: 17 residues. The germline V gene has CDR1 MGHRA and CDR2 YSYEKL. After removal of 4 bases from V and 6 bases from J, the junction contained 15 bases not matched to a gene. Here the CDR3 reads CASSPTAVRPGGNEQFF. CDR3 nucleotide sequence: TGCGCCAGCAGCCCAACGGCGGTTAGGCCGGGGGGCAATGAGCAGTTCTTC.

The chain employs TRBV19 and TRBJ1-2, with TRBD1 identical over 11 bases. The ends lost 5 bases at V and 4 bases at J; junction bases unmatched: 6. Germline V gene data show CDR1 as LNHDA and CDR2 as SQIVND (reference sequence). CDR3 size: 15 residues. CDR3 region: CASSPGTGGGYGYTF. The DNA of the CDR3 is TGTGCCAGTAGTCCCGGGACAGGGGGAGGCTATGGCTACACCTTC.

This clone has a single count. The gene calls are TRBV5-1 and TRBJ2-7; the match to TRBD2 covers 7 bases. This CDR3 region has 16 residues. V dropped 0 bases and J dropped 3; count of bases not matched to a gene: 9. The germline V gene encodes CDR1 SGHRS and CDR2 YFSETQ. The DNA for the CDR3 is TGCGCCAGCAGCTTGGCCGGTCAGCGGGGAGGCTACGAGCAGTACTTC. Its translation: CASSLAGQRGGYEQYF.

Here the CDR3 reads CASSLELAGFRETQYF. The CDR3 nucleotides read TGTGCCAGCAGCTTAGAACTAGCGGGGTTTAGGGAGACCCAGTACTTC. The chain couples TRBV11-2 to TRBJ2-5; 10 nucleotides line up with TRBD2. After removal of 0 bases from V and 5 bases from J, the junction contained 6 bases not matched to a gene. The CDR3 contains 16 residues. The V gene's germline CDR1 is SGHAT and CDR2 FQNNGV.

CDR3 amino acids: CSFGGGYEKLFF. The CDR3 nucleotides are TGCAGCTTCGGGGGGGGGTACGAAAAACTGTTTTTT. The rearrangement links TRBV29-1 to TRBJ1-4, with D perhaps matching TRBD1 (5 bases). V lost 8 bases, J lost 8 bases, and 15 bases lay in between. Germline V CDR1 and CDR2: SQVTM, ANQGSEA. The CDR3 has 12 residues.

The chain links TRBV20-1 to TRBJ1-4; D gene unclear. Trimming shortened V by 3 bases and J by 5 bases, and 13 bases separated the two germline ends. Germline V gene sequence: CDR1 DFQATT, CDR2 SNEGSKA (reference sequence). This CDR3 is 14 amino acids long. CDR3 in DNA: TGCAGTGCTAGTAACCCGGGTAGGAATGAAAAACTGTTTTTT. Amino acids: CSASNPGRNEKLFF.

This clone was seen a single time. J is TRBJ1-2 and V is TRBV6-2 or TRBV6-3, with D possibly being TRBD1 (6 bases). V gave up 6 bases and J gave up 0 bases, with 14 bases separating them. This CDR3 spans 15 amino acids. Germline assignment: CDR1 MNHEY and CDR2 SVGEGT. The CDR3 reads CASRPTGRANYGYTF. The CDR3 DNA follows: TGTGCCAGCAGACCTACAGGGAGAGCTAACTATGGCTACACCTTC.

The chain is built from TRBV18 and TRBJ1-4; no reliable D call. V lost 6 bases to trimming and J lost 8 bases, with 19 bases between them. This CDR3 region has 15 residues. From germline, CDR1 is KGHSH and CDR2 LQKENI. The CDR3 region is CASSPDRDRGEKLFF. The DNA for the CDR3 is TGTGCCAGCTCTCCCGACCGGGATCGAGGCGAAAAACTGTTTTTT.

The chain joins TRBV10-3 to TRBJ1-5; no reliable D call. The CDR3 contains 14 residues. Germline lookup yields CDR1 ENHRY and CDR2 SYGVKD. V shed 4 bases and J shed 0 bases, with 7 bases lying between them. The CDR3 is CAISVWHSNQPQHF. The CDR3 bases are TGTGCCATCAGTGTTTGGCATAGCAATCAGCCCCAGCATTTT.

This chain uses TRBV19 with TRBJ2-2; weak D call: TRBD1 (5 bases). Trimming took 1 base from V and 2 from J, leaving 5 bases between them. Germline V gene data show CDR1 as LNHDA and CDR2 as SQIVND (reference sequence). This CDR3 is built from 14 residues. The CDR3 here is CASSIGTNTGELFF. The CDR3 DNA follows: TGTGCCAGTAGTATAGGGACAAACACCGGGGAGCTGTTTTTT.

The chain couples TRBV7-6 to TRBJ2-1, with 13 positions matching TRBD2. V lost 5 bases and J lost 6; bases outside the gene matches: 10. Germline V gene data show CDR1 as SGHVS and CDR2 as FNYEAQ. The CDR3 has 17 amino acids. CDR3 DNA sequence: TGTGCCAGCAGCCAGGGACTAGCGGGGACCCTAGGCAATGAGCAGTTCTTC. It encodes CASSQGLAGTLGNEQFF.

This chain uses TRBV7-3 with TRBJ2-3; weak D call: TRBD2 (5 bases). The CDR3 runs to 16 residues. Per germline, CDR1 SGHTA and CDR2 FQGTGA. V shed 1 base and J shed 2 bases, with 13 bases lying between them. In DNA, the CDR3 is TGTGCCAGCAGCTTAAGTCCCAGCGGCGACACAGATACGCAGTATTTT. Translation: CASSLSPSGDTDTQYF.

The rearrangement uses TRBV10-3 and TRBJ2-5, with TRBD1 matching over 7 bases. Germline loops: CDR1 ENHRY, CDR2 SYGVKD. V was pared by 6 bases and J by 4 bases, with 2 bases of the junction left unmatched. The CDR3 spans 12 residues. In DNA, the CDR3 is TGTGCCATCAGCCCAGGGGGAGAGACCCAGTACTTC. Protein: CAISPGGETQYF.